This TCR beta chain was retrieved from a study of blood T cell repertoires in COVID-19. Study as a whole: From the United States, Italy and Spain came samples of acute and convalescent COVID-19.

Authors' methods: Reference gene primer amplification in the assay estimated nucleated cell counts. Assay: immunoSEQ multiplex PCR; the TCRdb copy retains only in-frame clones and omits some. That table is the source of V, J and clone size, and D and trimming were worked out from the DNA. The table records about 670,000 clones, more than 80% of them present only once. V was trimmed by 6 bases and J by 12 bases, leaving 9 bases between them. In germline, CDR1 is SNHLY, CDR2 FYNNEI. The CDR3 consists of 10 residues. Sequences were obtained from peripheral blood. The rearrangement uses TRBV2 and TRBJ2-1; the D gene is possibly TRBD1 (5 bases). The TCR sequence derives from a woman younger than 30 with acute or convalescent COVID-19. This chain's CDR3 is CASRDTVQFF. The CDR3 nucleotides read TGTGCCAGCAGGGACACAGTGCAGTTCTTC.